The entry below gives a single T cell receptor (beta chain) sequence along with its context. Its antigen is still unknown. No base-level quality is on record; no much larger clone is a single base apart. In the prospective study, participants were about 18 to 100 years old, resided in fewer than 25 geographic areas of the United States, and were enrolled through a virtual design. Cohort assignment in the prospective study relied on participant-reported clinical history from a screening survey and a study questionnaire. Exposed participants were defined as having been in contact with someone with a PCR-confirmed or clinician-diagnosed COVID-19 case within 2 weeks of study entry. In the prospective study, whole blood, serum and a nasopharyngeal or oropharyngeal swab were collected from each participant by mobile phlebotomists. Participants in the prospective study had the option to provide additional blood draws and questionnaires over a roughly 2-month period. Prospective study blood samples were shipped either frozen or at room temperature before DNA extraction.

From the germline V gene, CDR1 is ENHRY and CDR2 is SYGVKD. The CDR3 goes from the cysteine to the phenylalanine over 14 residues. Of all the DNA, just the CDR3 is kept, 42 bases in frame from base 1. V is pared back by 8 bases and J by 0 bases, with 13 bases lying between the germline termini. The data were taken from a study of blood T cell repertoires in COVID-19 (dated by TCRdb to the early 2020s). A note on the overall study: Collaborator samples came from the United States, Italy and Spain and covered acute and convalescent phases of COVID-19. The repertoires were released in a freely available public database meant as a resource for research on the immune response to SARS-CoV-2. Where available, HLA class I and class II types were obtained from metadata supplied by the sample provider rather than from assay-based typing. The prospective study material was composed of cDNA or gDNA derived from T cells, B-cell-depleted T cells, or PBMCs. Subjects who had been exposed to COVID-19, were actively infected with it, or had recovered from it provided the deeply sampled blood TCRbeta repertoires that made up the dataset. The samples were drawn from two sources: the first 160 participants of the ongoing ImmuneRACE study, and some 1,300 subjects contributed by 6 global collaborators. Nearly every sample came with metadata listing a de-identified subject ID, COVID-19 status, age in years and sex.

TCRbeta CDR3 regions were amplified from genomic DNA using the immunoSEQ Assay, a bias-controlled multiplex PCR. The original pipeline was this. Nucleated cell counts per sample were estimated from amplification of reference gene primers within the assay. To quantify the absolute abundance of each unique TCRbeta CDR3 rearrangement, sequence reads were collapsed and filtered. Productive Simpson clonality was computed per sample as the square root of Simpson's diversity index over productive rearrangements. TCRdb limited this immuneACCESS table to in-frame rearrangements with V and J called. A share of clones is missing; checked studies link under half to unresolved V genes, and the rest is unexplained. D and trimming were read from the DNA, whereas the V and J calls and clone size are those reported in that table. Recorded for this sample are about 300,000 clones; about 90% of them occurred a single time. The top ten constitute 2.9% of the sample.

Study-wide findings and limitations: The quantity of clinical and demographic metadata differed by source and by participant and was supplied without curation.

Sequencing was carried out using PBMCs or T cells enriched from blood (not recorded which). Here the chain combines TRBV10-3 and TRBJ1-2; too little of a D gene remains to name it. This TCR came from a woman aged 45-60 years who had been exposed to COVID-19. The CDR3 region: CAIGRETTNYGYTF. The nucleotide sequence reads TGTGCCATCGGTAGGGAGACGACTAACTATGGCTACACCTTC.